This passage covers 2 T cell receptor beta chains from one sample sequenced in a study of a mutant IDH1 vaccine in newly diagnosed glioma. These receptors are not linked to any known antigen. TCRdb's table, derived via immunoSEQ multiplex PCR, lists solely in-frame clones and lacks some. The sample has about 130,000 clones; around four fifths are singletons. Time point of the sample: week 11, during vaccination. A single vaccine dose contained 300 ug of mutant IDH1 20-mer peptide, and topical imiquimod was used with it. The material sequenced was PBMCs, taken from a glioma patient whose treatment included an IDH1 peptide vaccine. These receptors were taken from a man aged 35-49 years with glioma.

The rearrangement links TRBV21-1 to TRBJ1-5; the table assigns TRBD1, which was not confirmed against the DNA. TRBV21-1 is marked as a pseudogene. This CDR3 has 12 residues. CDR3 coding DNA: TGTGCCAGCACCCAGGTTTATCAGCCCCAGCATTTT. Its protein product is CASTQVYQPQHF.

As to this clone: Other DNA sequences in this sample translate to the same CDR3. This chain links TRBV4-3 with TRBJ1-1; D is unresolved. Germline V CDR1 and CDR2: LGHNA, YSLEER. The CDR3 spans 14 residues. Trimming left V 2 bases short and J 3 bases short, with 10 bases between. The CDR3 DNA is TGCGCCAGCAGCCAACTTCGAGTGGACACTGAAGCTTTCTTT. Translating gives CASSQLRVDTEAFF.